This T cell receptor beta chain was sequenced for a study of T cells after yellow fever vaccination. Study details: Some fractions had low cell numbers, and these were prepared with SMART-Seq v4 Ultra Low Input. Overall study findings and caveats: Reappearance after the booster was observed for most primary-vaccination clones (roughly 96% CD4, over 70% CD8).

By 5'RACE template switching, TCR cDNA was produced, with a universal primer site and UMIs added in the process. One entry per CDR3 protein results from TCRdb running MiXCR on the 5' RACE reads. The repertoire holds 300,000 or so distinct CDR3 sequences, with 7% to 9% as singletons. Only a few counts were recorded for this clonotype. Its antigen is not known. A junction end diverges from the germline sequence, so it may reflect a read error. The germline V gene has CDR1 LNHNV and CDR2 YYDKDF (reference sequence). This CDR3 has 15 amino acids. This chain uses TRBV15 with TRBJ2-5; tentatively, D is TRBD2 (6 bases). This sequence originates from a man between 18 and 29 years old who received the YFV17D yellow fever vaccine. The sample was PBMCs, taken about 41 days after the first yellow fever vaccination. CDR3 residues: CATSFDGTPGVGVNF. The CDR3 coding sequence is TGTGCCACCAGCTTTGACGGGACTCCTGGGGTAGGGGTGAACTTC.